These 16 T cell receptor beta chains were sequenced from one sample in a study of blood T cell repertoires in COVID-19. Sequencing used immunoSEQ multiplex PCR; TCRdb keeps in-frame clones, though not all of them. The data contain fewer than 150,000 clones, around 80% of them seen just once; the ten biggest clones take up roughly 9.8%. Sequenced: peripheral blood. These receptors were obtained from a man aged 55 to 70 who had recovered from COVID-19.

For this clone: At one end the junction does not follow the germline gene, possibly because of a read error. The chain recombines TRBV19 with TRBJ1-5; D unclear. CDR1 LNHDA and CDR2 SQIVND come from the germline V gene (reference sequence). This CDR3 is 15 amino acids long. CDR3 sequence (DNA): TGTGCCAGCAGTAACCGGGAGTCACGAAATCAGCCCCAGCATTTT. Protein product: CASSNRESRNQPQHF.

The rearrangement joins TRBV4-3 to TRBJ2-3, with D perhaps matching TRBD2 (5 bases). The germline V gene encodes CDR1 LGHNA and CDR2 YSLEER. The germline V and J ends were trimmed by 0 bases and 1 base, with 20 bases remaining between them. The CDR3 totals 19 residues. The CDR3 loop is CASSQDFPDSEFGTDTQYF. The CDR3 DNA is TGCGCCAGCAGCCAAGATTTCCCGGACTCGGAGTTTGGCACAGATACGCAGTATTTT.

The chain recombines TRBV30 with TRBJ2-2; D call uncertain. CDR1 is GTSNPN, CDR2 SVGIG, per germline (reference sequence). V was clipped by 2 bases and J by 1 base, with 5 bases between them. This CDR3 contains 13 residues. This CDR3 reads CAWSQVNTGELFF. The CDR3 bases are TGTGCCTGGAGTCAGGTGAACACCGGGGAGCTGTTTTTT.

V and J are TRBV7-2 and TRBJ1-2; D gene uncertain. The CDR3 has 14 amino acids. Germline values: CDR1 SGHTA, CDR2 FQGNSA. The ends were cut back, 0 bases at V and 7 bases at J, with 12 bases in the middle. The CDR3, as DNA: TGTGCCAGCAGCTTAGCCGGGGATCCTAGTGGCTACACCTTC. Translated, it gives CASSLAGDPSGYTF.

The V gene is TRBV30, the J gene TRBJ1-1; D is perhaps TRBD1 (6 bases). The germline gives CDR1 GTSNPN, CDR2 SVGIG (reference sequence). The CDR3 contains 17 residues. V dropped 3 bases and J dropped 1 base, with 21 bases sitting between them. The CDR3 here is CAWRGRAGAGPNTEAFF. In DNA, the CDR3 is TGTGCCTGGAGGGGGAGGGCGGGGGCAGGTCCGAACACTGAAGCTTTCTTT.

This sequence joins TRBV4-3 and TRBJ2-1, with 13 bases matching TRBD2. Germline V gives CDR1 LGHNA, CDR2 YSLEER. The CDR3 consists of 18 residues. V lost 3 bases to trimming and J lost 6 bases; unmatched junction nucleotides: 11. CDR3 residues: CASSHSGLRLAGGNEQFF. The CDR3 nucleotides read TGCGCCAGCAGCCATTCCGGGCTGAGACTAGCGGGGGGCAATGAGCAGTTCTTC.

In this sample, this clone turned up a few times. CDR3 amino acids: CASSAGTTYEQYF. CDR3 coding DNA: TGTGCCAGTAGTGCCGGGACTACCTACGAGCAGTACTTC. The V gene is TRBV19, the J gene TRBJ2-7; 7 bases match TRBD2. CDR3 length: 13 residues. With V trimmed by 5 bases and J by 2 bases, 3 bases remained unmatched. Germline-derived CDR1 and CDR2 are LNHDA and SQIVND (reference sequence).

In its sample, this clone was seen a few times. CDR3 region: CASRGGGTDTQYF. The CDR3, as DNA: TGTGCCAGCAGGGGTGGGGGGACAGATACGCAGTATTTT. The V gene is TRBV12-3 or TRBV12-4, the J gene TRBJ2-3; TRBD2 is a possible D gene (6 bases). CDR3 length: 13 amino acids. Trimming shortened V by 6 bases and J by 3 bases, and 10 bases separated the two germline ends.

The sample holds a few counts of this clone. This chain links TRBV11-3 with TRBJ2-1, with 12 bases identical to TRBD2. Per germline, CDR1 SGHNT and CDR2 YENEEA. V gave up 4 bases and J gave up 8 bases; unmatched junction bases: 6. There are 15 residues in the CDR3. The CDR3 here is CASSSRLAGEHEQFF. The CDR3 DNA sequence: TGTGCCAGCAGCTCCCGACTAGCGGGAGAGCATGAGCAGTTCTTC.

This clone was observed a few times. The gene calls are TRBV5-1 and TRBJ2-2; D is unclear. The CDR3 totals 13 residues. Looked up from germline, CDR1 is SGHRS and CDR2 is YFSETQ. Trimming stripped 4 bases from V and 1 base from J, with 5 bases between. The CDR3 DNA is TGCGCCAGCAGCCCATGGAACACCGGGGAGCTGTTTTTT. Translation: CASSPWNTGELFF.

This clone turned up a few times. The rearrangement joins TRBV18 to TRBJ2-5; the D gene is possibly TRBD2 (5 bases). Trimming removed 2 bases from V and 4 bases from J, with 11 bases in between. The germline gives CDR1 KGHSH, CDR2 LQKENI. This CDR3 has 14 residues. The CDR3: CASSPGLGGETQYF. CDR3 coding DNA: TGTGCCAGCTCACCAGGACTCGGCGGAGAGACCCAGTACTTC.

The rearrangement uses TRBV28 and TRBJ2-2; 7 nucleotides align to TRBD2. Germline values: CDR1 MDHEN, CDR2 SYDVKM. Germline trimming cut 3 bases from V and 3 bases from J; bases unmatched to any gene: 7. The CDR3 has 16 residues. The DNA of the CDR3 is TGTGCCAGCAGTTTTTGGGCGGGAGAGTACACCGGGGAGCTGTTTTTT. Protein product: CASSFWAGEYTGELFF.

The CDR3 loop reads CASSHREDTQYF. The CDR3 bases are TGTGCCAGCAGCCACAGGGAAGATACGCAGTATTTT. This chain uses TRBV3-1 (or the pseudogene TRBV3-2) with TRBJ2-3; perhaps TRBD1 as D (5 bases). Trimming removed 3 bases from V and 5 bases from J, with 6 bases in between. From germline, CDR1 is LGHDT and CDR2 YNNKEL (reference sequence). The CDR3 sequence is 12 residues long.

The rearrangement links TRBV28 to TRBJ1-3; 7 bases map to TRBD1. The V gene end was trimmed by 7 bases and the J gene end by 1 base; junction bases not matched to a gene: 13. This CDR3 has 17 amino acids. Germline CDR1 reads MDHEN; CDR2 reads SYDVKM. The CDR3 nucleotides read TGTGCCAGCACGAGAGGGGGCAGGGTAATGTCTGGAAACACCATATATTTT. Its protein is CASTRGGRVMSGNTIYF. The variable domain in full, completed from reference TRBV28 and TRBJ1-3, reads DVKVTQSSRYLVKRTGEKVFLECVQDMDHENMFWYRQDPGLGLRLIYFSYDVKMKEKGDIPEGYSVSREKKERFSLILESASTNQTSMYLCASTRGGRVMSGNTIYFGEGSWLTVV.

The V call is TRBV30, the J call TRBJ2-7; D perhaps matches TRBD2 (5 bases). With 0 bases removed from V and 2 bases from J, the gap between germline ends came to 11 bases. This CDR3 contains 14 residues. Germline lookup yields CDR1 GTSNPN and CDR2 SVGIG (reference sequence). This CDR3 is CAWSVRGPTYEQYF. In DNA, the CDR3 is TGTGCCTGGAGTGTACGGGGTCCTACCTACGAGCAGTACTTC.

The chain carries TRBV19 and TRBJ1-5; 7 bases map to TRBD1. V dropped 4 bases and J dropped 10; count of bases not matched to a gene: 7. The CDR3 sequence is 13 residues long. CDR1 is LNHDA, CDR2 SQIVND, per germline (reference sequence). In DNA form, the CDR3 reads TGTGCCAGTAGTACGGGACAGCCACTACCCCAGCATTTT. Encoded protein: CASSTGQPLPQHF.